The 14 T cell receptor beta chains presented below share a single source sample, sequenced in a study of vaccination and CD4 T cells after COVID-19. For these TCRs, the target antigens are not known. The Oncomine TCR Beta short-read assay generated sequence data from the DNA of cultured CD4+ T cells. TCRdb ran MiXCR on the PCR reads and lists one entry per CDR3 protein. In the table there are nearly 5,500 distinct CDR3 sequences, about 62% of which are singletons. Indicated treatment: approximately nine-day PBMC culture with coronavirus spike peptide pools or control peptides (ViraFEST assay). CD4+ T cells that came from the unexposed donor were collected before the COVID-19 pandemic (2011-2018). Sequencing input: CD4+ T cells from blood, cultured in vitro. The origin of the receptors is a human donor in good health.

V usage is TRBV10-3 and J usage is TRBJ1-5, with D possibly matching TRBD1 (5 bases). From germline, CDR1 is ENHRY and CDR2 SYGVKD. This CDR3 is 13 amino acids long. Trimming took 4 bases from V and 2 from J, leaving 6 bases between them. The CDR3 sequence is CAISGDGNQPQHF. The CDR3 coding sequence is TGTGCCATCAGTGGGGACGGCAATCAGCCCCAGCATTTT.

This clonotype has a single count. The V call is TRBV30, the J call TRBJ2-2; D is undetermined. The CDR3 spans 13 residues. The V end lost 0 bases, the J end lost 2 bases, and 4 bases lay between the germline ends. Germline values: CDR1 GTSNPN, CDR2 SVGIG (reference sequence). CDR3 residues: CAWSVRNTGELFF. CDR3 coding DNA: TGTGCCTGGAGTGTACGTAACACCGGGGAGCTGTTTTTT.

The CDR3 region has the DNA TGTGCCAGCAGTGAAACGGATTACACTGAAGCTTTCTTT. Protein: CASSETDYTEAFF. The chain links TRBV6-1 to TRBJ1-1, with no clear D. V was cut by 2 bases and J by 3 bases, with 7 bases left in between. The CDR3 is 13 residues long. Germline CDR1 MNHNS, CDR2 SASEGT.

This clonotype was counted a single time. V is TRBV6-2 or TRBV6-3 and J is TRBJ1-1; D is undetermined. V was clipped by 6 bases and J by 4 bases, with 18 bases between them. CDR3 size: 15 residues. Per the germline V gene, CDR1 is MNHEY and CDR2 is SVGEGT. The CDR3 nucleotides are TGTGCCAGCAGCCAACTCGTCGGAACCGGCACTGAAGCTTTCTTT. The encoded protein is CASSQLVGTGTEAFF.

Only a few counts were recorded for this clonotype. The gene calls are TRBV30 and TRBJ1-2; maybe TRBD1 (5 bases). The germline CDR1 and CDR2 sequences are GTSNPN and SVGIG (reference sequence). This CDR3 contains 16 residues. Trimming stripped 2 bases from V and 4 bases from J, with 20 bases between. The CDR3 sequence: CAWSSLGTPGGYGYTF. The CDR3 nucleotides are TGTGCCTGGAGTTCCTTGGGGACTCCTGGTGGCTATGGCTACACCTTC.

The V and J genes are TRBV7-2 and TRBJ1-1; 11 nucleotides agree with TRBD1. The CDR3 runs to 13 residues. The junction had 8 bases not matched to a gene; V was cut back by 6 bases and J by 11 bases. Germline V gene sequence: CDR1 SGHTA, CDR2 FQGNSA. CDR3 in DNA: TGTGCCAGCAGGTCAGGGACAGGGGGTTTTGCTTTCTTT. The encoded protein is CASRSGTGGFAFF.

This clonotype was recorded only once. This chain joins TRBV19 and TRBJ1-2; TRBD1 is a possible D gene (5 bases). V was clipped by 5 bases and J by 6 bases, with 19 bases between them. The germline V gene encodes CDR1 LNHDA and CDR2 SQIVND (reference sequence). The CDR3 consists of 15 residues. CDR3: CASSSAGGGTNGYTF. The DNA for the CDR3 is TGTGCCAGTAGTTCCGCTGGGGGAGGGACGAATGGCTACACCTTC.

The chain has TRBV7-9 and TRBJ1-2; 10 bases map to TRBD1. J lost 4 bases, V lost 5 bases, and 13 bases had no gene match. The CDR3 has 17 residues. The germline V gene has CDR1 SEHNR and CDR2 FQNEAQ (reference sequence). In DNA form, the CDR3 reads TGTGCCAGCAGCGCCGGGACAGGGGAAGGTCAGGGCTATGGCTACACCTTC. It yields the protein CASSAGTGEGQGYGYTF.

About this clonotype: The junction shows a germline mismatch at one end, possibly a read error. The rearrangement links TRBV2 to TRBJ1-6; no clear D. The CDR3 runs to 15 residues. Germline CDR1 is SNHLY and CDR2 is FYNNEI. CDR3 nucleotide sequence: TGTGCCAGCAGTGAAGCGCTAGTTTATAATTCATCCCTCCACTTT. It codes for CASSEALVYNSSLHF.

V usage is TRBV20-1 and J usage is TRBJ1-6; weak D call: TRBD1 (6 bases). V was cut by 4 bases and J by 7 bases, with 14 bases left in between. CDR1 is DFQATT and CDR2 is SNEGSKA in the germline V gene (reference sequence). The CDR3 has 14 residues. Here the CDR3 DNA reads TGCAGTGCTACGCCCGGGACAAGCAATTCACCCCTCCACTTT. Translated, it gives CSATPGTSNSPLHF.

V usage is TRBV6-5 and J usage is TRBJ2-2; D gene unclear. V was trimmed by 0 bases and J by 7 bases, leaving 9 bases between them. CDR1 is MNHEY and CDR2 is SVGAGI in the germline V gene. This CDR3 has 14 amino acids. CDR3 residues: CASSYSTEDGELFF. Written as DNA, the CDR3 is TGTGCCAGCAGTTACTCGACGGAAGACGGGGAGCTGTTTTTT.

V is TRBV19 and J is TRBJ1-1, with 7 bases that match TRBD1. Germline V CDR1 and CDR2: LNHDA, SQIVND (reference sequence). V was pared by 5 bases and J by 1 base, with 4 bases of the junction left unmatched. There are 14 residues in the CDR3. CDR3 sequence (DNA): TGTGCCAGTAGTCTGGGGACAGAGAACACTGAAGCTTTCTTT. Translation: CASSLGTENTEAFF. Filled out from reference TRBV19 and TRBJ1-1, the complete variable domain reads DGGITQSPKYLFRKEGQNVTLSCEQNLNHDAMYWYRQDPGQGLRLIYYSQIVNDFQKGDIAEGYSVSREKKESFPLTVTSAQKNPTAFYLCASSLGTENTEAFFGQGTRLTVV.

The chain combines TRBV5-1 with TRBJ2-5; 11 bases are shared with TRBD2. V shed 0 bases, J shed 1 base, and the junction held 8 bases outside the gene matches. Germline CDR1 is SGHRS and CDR2 is YFSETQ. The CDR3 contains 18 residues. Here the CDR3 reads CASSLGLAGSPLQETQYF. The DNA for the CDR3 is TGCGCCAGCAGCTTGGGACTAGCGGGGTCTCCCCTCCAAGAGACCCAGTACTTC.

The chain has TRBV20-1 and TRBJ2-1; D possibly uses TRBD1 or TRBD2 (6 bases each). The V end lost 5 bases, the J end lost 7 bases, and 18 bases lay between the germline ends. CDR1 and CDR2 (germline): DFQATT, SNEGSKA (reference sequence). The CDR3 consists of 14 residues. The CDR3 here is CSAEMGGQWNEQFF. The CDR3 DNA is TGCAGTGCTGAGATGGGGGGCCAGTGGAATGAGCAGTTCTTC.